This TCR beta chain was sequenced during a study of identical twins. Study findings and constraints: The study found that models underestimated out-of-frame TCR alpha sharing in monozygotic twins. Weaker excess twin sharing was seen among beta out-of-frame sequences.

This clonotype was counted between two and nine times. What it binds is unknown. There were only healthy Caucasians among the donors. Carrying unique molecular identifiers, the cDNA also gained a universal primer site through template switching. TCRdb passed the 5' RACE reads through MiXCR, listing each CDR3 protein once. Among about 690,000 distinct CDR3 sequences, around 6.1% were seen once, and the ten largest hold approximately 2%. The CDR3 is 18 residues long. Germline-derived CDR1 and CDR2 are MNHNS and SASEGT. V was pared by 0 bases and J by 1 base, with 18 bases between. The sequencing sample was made of naive T cells sorted from blood. V gene TRBV6-1 combines with J gene TRBJ1-2; D call uncertain. The sequence derives from a man between 18 and 35 years old in good health. The CDR3 DNA follows: TGTGCCAGCAGTGAAGCTCCTCAACTGGGGATCAATAACTATGGCTACACCTTC. It encodes CASSEAPQLGINNYGYTF.